The 15 T cell receptor beta chains presented below share a single source sample, sequenced in a study of T-cell reconstitution after alpha-beta-depleted transplantation in children. Unique molecular identifiers were incorporated when the TCRbeta library was constructed. TCRdb analysed the PCR reads with MiXCR anew, one entry per CDR3 protein. The sample includes approximately 980,000 distinct CDR3 sequences, 25% to 30% of them seen just once. The specimen comprised PBMCs, mostly from graft donor cells, sampled 360 days after TCRalphabeta/CD19-depleted stem cell transplant. These receptors came from a boy younger than two who had a stem cell transplant for SCID, so the T cells may come from the graft donor.

Only a few counts were recorded for this clonotype. The rearrangement links TRBV20-1 to TRBJ1-5, with 9 bases matching TRBD1. CDR1 and CDR2 (germline): DFQATT, SNEGSKA (reference sequence). Trimming took 3 bases from V and 2 from J; bases not matched to a gene: 5. There are 15 residues in the CDR3. DNA for the CDR3: TGCAGTGCTAGCTGGACAGGGGCCGGCAATCAGCCCCAGCATTTT. Its protein is CSASWTGAGNQPQHF.

There are a few counts of this clonotype. The rearrangement uses TRBV5-1 and TRBJ2-7, with D unclear. The germline V and J ends were trimmed by 0 bases and 4 bases, with 26 bases remaining between them. CDR3 length equals 19 residues. Germline CDR1 reads SGHRS; CDR2 reads YFSETQ. The CDR3 DNA reads as TGCGCCAGCAGCTTGGAGATGATGAGTGGGCAGCCATGGGGATACGAGCAGTACTTC. Translation gives CASSLEMMSGQPWGYEQYF.

The rearrangement links TRBV20-1 to TRBJ1-2; unclear D gene. V was shortened by 2 bases and J by 3 bases, with 10 bases between the two germline ends. Germline CDR1 reads DFQATT; CDR2 reads SNEGSKA (reference sequence). CDR3 size: 13 residues. This CDR3 reads CSARKWDDYGYTF. In DNA form, the CDR3 reads TGCAGTGCTAGAAAGTGGGATGACTATGGCTACACCTTC.

The rearrangement links TRBV19 to TRBJ2-5, with 8 bases identical to TRBD1. The trim removed 6 bases at V and 6 bases at J, leaving 6 bases unmatched. The CDR3 has 13 residues. Germline V CDR1 and CDR2: LNHDA, SQIVND (reference sequence). The CDR3 nucleotides are TGTGCCAGTAGCGGGACAGGCGTGAAGACCCAGTACTTC. Amino acids: CASSGTGVKTQYF.

This clonotype was detected a few times. The chain employs TRBV20-1 and TRBJ2-1, with D tentatively TRBD2 (6 bases). V shed 5 bases and J shed 2 bases, with 16 bases lying between them. Germline V gene data show CDR1 as DFQATT and CDR2 as SNEGSKA (reference sequence). The CDR3 contains 15 residues. The CDR3 region is CSADRSSGPYNEQFF. The CDR3 DNA follows: TGCAGTGCTGACCGGAGTAGCGGCCCCTACAATGAGCAGTTCTTC.

This clonotype occurred many times. This chain joins TRBV6-5 and TRBJ2-7; 10 bases are shared with TRBD1. The CDR3 has 14 residues. Trimming took 2 bases from V and 2 from J; bases not matched to a gene: 0. CDR1 and CDR2 from the germline V gene are MNHEY and SVGAGI. CDR3 region: CASSYGQGAYEQYF. CDR3 nucleotides: TGTGCCAGCAGTTACGGACAGGGGGCCTACGAGCAGTACTTC.

V usage is TRBV20-1 and J usage is TRBJ2-7, with a weak D call TRBD2 (6 bases). V gave up 0 bases and J gave up 9 bases, with 12 bases separating them. Germline lookup yields CDR1 DFQATT and CDR2 SNEGSKA (reference sequence). There are 12 residues in the CDR3. CDR3 nucleotides: TGCAGTGCTAGAGATCGGGTGGGAGGGCAGTACTTC. Encoded protein: CSARDRVGGQYF.

This chain uses TRBV4-1 with TRBJ2-7, with TRBD2 as a possible D gene (6 bases). This CDR3 has 16 residues. V was cut by 1 base and J by 3 bases, with 16 bases left in between. Germline assignment: CDR1 MGHRA and CDR2 YSYEKL. The DNA for the CDR3 is TGCGCCAGCAGCCAAGGCCCGGCGGGATCCTACTACGAGCAGTACTTC. This translates into CASSQGPAGSYYEQYF.

This clonotype has only a few counts. The V and J genes are TRBV20-1 and TRBJ2-2; D might be TRBD1 (5 bases). The CDR3 has 15 residues. Germline V gene data show CDR1 as DFQATT and CDR2 as SNEGSKA (reference sequence). V gave up 6 bases and J gave up 1 base, with 15 bases separating them. CDR3 sequence (DNA): TGCAGTGCCAGGGTTTCGACTCTGAACACCGGGGAGCTGTTTTTT. Protein sequence: CSARVSTLNTGELFF.

V is TRBV6-5 and J is TRBJ2-2, with a weak D call TRBD1 (7 bases). From germline, CDR1 is MNHEY and CDR2 SVGAGI. V was shortened by 6 bases and J by 6 bases, with 17 bases between the two germline ends. CDR3 length: 15 amino acids. As DNA, the CDR3 is TGTGCCAGCAGCCACCCTCAGGGGGGCCCCGGGGAGCTGTTTTTT. Translation: CASSHPQGGPGELFF.

The V gene is TRBV20-1, the J gene TRBJ2-3; 13 nucleotides agree with TRBD2. The germline V gene encodes CDR1 DFQATT and CDR2 SNEGSKA (reference sequence). There are 20 residues in the CDR3. Losses at the gene ends were 4 bases for V and 1 base for J; bases not matched to a gene: 17. This CDR3 reads CSANQGAMHGTSGGTDTQYF. The DNA of the CDR3 is TGCAGTGCTAATCAGGGGGCGATGCATGGGACTAGCGGGGGCACAGATACGCAGTATTTT.

The gene calls are TRBV4-1 and TRBJ2-3; unclear D gene. The ends were cut back, 1 base at V and 0 bases at J, with 8 bases in the middle. CDR1 and CDR2 from the germline V gene are MGHRA and YSYEKL. The CDR3 covers 15 residues. The CDR3 nucleotides are TGCGCCAGCAGCCAAGGTCCCTTAAGCACAGATACGCAGTATTTT. It yields the protein CASSQGPLSTDTQYF.

This chain links TRBV7-8 with TRBJ1-4; no clear D gene. From germline, CDR1 is SGHVS and CDR2 FQNEAQ. With 4 bases removed from V and 7 bases from J, the gap between germline ends came to 16 bases. The CDR3 has 15 residues. DNA for the CDR3: TGTGCCAGCAGCTCATCCACCCTGGTCCGTGAAAAACTGTTTTTT. Translation gives CASSSSTLVREKLFF. The whole variable domain, remainder taken from reference TRBV7-8 and TRBJ1-4, is GAGVSQSPRYKVAKRGQDVALRCDPISGHVSLFWYQQALGQGPEFLTYFQNEAQLDKSGLPSDRFFAERPEGSVSTLKIQRTQQEDSAVYLCASSSSTLVREKLFFGSGTQLSVL.

This rearrangement joins TRBV29-1 to TRBJ1-1; 9 nucleotides align to TRBD1. Germline V gene sequence: CDR1 SQVTM, CDR2 ANQGSEA. The CDR3 is 14 residues long. J was trimmed by 0 bases and V by 6 bases; bases with no gene match: 5. The DNA of the CDR3 is TGCAGCGTCCACGGGACAGGGCTGAACACTGAAGCTTTCTTT. The encoded protein is CSVHGTGLNTEAFF.

This chain connects TRBV6-2 or TRBV6-3 to TRBJ2-7, with 11 positions matching TRBD2. Trimming at V came to 6 bases and at J to 0 bases, leaving 10 bases not matched to a gene. In germline, CDR1 is MNHEY, CDR2 SVGEGT. This CDR3 contains 17 residues. CDR3 sequence (DNA): TGTGCCAGCAGCCAGGGACTAGCGGCGAAAAGCTCCTACGAGCAGTACTTC. Its translation is CASSQGLAAKSSYEQYF.